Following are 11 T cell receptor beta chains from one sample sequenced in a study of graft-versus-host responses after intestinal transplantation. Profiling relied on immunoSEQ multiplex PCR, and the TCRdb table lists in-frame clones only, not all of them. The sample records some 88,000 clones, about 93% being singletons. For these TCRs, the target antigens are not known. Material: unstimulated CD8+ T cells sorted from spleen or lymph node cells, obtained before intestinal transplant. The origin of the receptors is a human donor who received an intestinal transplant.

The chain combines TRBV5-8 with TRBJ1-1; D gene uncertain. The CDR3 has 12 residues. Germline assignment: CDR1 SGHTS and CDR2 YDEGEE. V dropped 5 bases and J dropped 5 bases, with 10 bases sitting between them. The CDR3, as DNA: TGTGCCAGCAGTGATGGAGGGACTGAAGCTTTCTTT. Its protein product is CASSDGGTEAFF.

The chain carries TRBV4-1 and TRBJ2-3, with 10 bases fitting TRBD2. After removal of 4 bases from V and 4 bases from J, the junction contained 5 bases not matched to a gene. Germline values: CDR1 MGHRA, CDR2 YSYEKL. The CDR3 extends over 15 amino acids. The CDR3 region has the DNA TGCGCCAGCAGCCCCCAGCGGGGGGGGGCAGATACGCAGTATTTT. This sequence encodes CASSPQRGGADTQYF.

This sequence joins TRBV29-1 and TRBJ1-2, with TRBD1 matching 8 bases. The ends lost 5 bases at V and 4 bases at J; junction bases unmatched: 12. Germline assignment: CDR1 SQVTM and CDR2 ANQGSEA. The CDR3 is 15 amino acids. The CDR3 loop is CSVQQGGPLGYGYTF. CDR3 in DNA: TGCAGCGTTCAACAGGGGGGGCCCCTTGGCTATGGCTACACCTTC. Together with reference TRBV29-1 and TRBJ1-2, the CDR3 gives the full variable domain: SAVISQKPSRDICQRGTSLTIQCQVDSQVTMMFWYRQQPGQSLTLIATANQGSEATYESGFVIDKFPISRPNLTFSTLTVSNMSPEDSSIYLCSVQQGGPLGYGYTFGSGTRLTVV.

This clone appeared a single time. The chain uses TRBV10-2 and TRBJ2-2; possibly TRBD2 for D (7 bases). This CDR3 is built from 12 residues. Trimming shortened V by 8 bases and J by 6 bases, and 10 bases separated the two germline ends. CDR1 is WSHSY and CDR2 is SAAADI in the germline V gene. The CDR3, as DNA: TGCGCCAGCGGGAGGGGGGCCGGGGAGCTGTTTTTT. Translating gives CASGRGAGELFF.

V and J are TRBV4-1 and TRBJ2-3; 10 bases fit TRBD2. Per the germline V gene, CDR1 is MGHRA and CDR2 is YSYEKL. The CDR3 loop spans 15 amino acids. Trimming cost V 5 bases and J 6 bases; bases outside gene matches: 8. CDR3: CASSIERGGGDTQYF. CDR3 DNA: TGCGCCAGCAGCATAGAGCGGGGGGGAGGCGATACGCAGTATTTT.

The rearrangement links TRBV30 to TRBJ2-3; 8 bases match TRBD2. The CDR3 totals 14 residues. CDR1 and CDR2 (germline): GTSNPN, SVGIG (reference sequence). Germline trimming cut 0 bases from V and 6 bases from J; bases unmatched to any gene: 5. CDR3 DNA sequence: TGTGCCTGGAGTGTAACGGGGGGGCCTGATACGCAGTATTTT. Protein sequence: CAWSVTGGPDTQYF. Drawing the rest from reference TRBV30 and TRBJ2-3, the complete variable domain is SQTIHQWPATLVQPVGSPLSLECTVEGTSNPNLYWYRQAAGRGLQLLFYSVGIGQISSEVPQNLSASRPQDRQFILSSKKLLLSDSGFYLCAWSVTGGPDTQYFGPGTRLTVL.

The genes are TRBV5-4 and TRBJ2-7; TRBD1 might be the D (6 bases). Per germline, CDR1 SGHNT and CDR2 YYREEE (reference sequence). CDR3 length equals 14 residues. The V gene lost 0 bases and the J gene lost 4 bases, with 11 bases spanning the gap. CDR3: CASSLGTADYEQYF. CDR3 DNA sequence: TGTGCCAGCAGCTTGGGGACAGCAGATTACGAGCAGTACTTC.

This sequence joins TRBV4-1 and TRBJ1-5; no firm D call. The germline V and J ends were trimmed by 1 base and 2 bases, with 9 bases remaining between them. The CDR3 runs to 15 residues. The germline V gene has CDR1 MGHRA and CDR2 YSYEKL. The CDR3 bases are TGCGCCAGCAGCCAAGTTGCGAGTGGCAATCAGCCCCAGCATTTT. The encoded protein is CASSQVASGNQPQHF.

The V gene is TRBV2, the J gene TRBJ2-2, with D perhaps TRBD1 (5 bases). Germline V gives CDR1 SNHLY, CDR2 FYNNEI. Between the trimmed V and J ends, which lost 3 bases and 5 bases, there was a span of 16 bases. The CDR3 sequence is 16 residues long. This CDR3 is CASSDDPAGNTGELFF. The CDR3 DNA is TGTGCCAGCAGTGATGATCCGGCAGGGAATACCGGGGAGCTGTTTTTT.

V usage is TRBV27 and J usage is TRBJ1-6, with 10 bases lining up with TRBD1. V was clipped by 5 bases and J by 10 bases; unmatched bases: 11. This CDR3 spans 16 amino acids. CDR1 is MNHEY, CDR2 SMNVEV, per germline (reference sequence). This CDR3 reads CASSQTTGTGESPLHF. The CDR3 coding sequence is TGTGCCAGCAGTCAGACAACCGGGACAGGGGAATCACCCCTCCACTTT.

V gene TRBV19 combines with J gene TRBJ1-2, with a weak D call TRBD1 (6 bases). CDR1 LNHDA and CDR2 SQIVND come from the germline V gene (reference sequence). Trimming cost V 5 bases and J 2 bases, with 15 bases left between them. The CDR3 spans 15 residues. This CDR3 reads CASSLTQTGNYGYTF. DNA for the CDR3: TGTGCCAGTAGTCTAACCCAGACAGGAAACTATGGCTACACCTTC.